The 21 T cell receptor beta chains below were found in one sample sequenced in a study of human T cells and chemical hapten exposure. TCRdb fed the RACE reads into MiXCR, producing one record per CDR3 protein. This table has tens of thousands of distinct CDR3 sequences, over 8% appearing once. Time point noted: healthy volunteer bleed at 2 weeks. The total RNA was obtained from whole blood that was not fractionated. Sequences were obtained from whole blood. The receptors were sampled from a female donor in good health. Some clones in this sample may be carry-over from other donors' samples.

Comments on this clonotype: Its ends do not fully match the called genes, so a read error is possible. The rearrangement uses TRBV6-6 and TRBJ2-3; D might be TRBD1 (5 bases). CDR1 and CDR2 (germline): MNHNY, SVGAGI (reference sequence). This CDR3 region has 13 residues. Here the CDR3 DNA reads TGTGCAAGCAAGGGGCTTAGCACAGATACGCAGTATTTT. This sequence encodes CASKGLSTDTQYF.

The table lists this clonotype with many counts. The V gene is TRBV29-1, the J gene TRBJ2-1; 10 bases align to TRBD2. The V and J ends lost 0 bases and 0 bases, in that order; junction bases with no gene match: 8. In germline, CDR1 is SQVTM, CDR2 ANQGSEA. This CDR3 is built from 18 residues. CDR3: CSVEEPAGGSSSYNEQFF. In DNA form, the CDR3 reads TGCAGCGTTGAAGAGCCAGCGGGAGGGAGTAGCTCCTACAATGAGCAGTTCTTC.

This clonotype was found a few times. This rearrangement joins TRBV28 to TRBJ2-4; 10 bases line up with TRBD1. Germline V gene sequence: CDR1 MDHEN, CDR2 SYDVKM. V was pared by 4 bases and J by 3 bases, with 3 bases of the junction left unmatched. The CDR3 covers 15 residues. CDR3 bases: TGTGCCAGCAGTTCAGGACAGGGGGGCAAAAACATTCAGTACTTC. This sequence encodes CASSSGQGGKNIQYF.

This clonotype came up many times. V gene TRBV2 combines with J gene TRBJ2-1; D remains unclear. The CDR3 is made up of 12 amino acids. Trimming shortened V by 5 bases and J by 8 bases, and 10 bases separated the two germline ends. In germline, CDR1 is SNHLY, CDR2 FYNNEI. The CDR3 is CASSTSRYEQFF. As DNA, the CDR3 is TGTGCCAGCAGTACCTCTAGGTATGAGCAGTTCTTC.

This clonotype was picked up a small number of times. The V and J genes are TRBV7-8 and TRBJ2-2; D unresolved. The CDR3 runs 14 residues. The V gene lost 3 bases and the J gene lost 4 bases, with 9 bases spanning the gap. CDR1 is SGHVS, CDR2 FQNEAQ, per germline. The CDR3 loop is CASSFRSSTGELFF. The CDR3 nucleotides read TGTGCCAGCAGCTTTAGGTCTAGCACCGGGGAGCTGTTTTTT.

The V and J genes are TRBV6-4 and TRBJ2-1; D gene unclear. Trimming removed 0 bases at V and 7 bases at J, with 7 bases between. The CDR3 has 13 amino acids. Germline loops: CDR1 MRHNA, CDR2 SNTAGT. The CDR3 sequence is CASSDSCRNEQFF. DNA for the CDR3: TGTGCCAGCAGTGACTCGTGCAGGAATGAGCAGTTCTTC.

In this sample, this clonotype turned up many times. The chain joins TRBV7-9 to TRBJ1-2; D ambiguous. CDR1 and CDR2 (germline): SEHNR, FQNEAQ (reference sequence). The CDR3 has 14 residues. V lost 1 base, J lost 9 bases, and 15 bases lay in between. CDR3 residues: CASSLGITDQSYTF. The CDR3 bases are TGTGCCAGCAGCTTAGGGATCACGGATCAGAGCTACACCTTC.

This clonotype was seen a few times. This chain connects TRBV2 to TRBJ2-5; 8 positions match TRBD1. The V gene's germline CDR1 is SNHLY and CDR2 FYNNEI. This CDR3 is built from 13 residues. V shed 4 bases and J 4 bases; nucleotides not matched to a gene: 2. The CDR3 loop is CASSVTGVETQYF. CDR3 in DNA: TGTGCCAGCAGTGTGACAGGGGTAGAGACCCAGTACTTC. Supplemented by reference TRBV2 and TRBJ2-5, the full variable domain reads EPEVTQTPSHQVTQMGQEVILRCVPISNHLYFYWYRQILGQKVEFLVSFYNNEISEKSEIFDDQFSVERPDGSNFTLKIRSTKLEDSAMYFCASSVTGVETQYFGPGTRLLVL.

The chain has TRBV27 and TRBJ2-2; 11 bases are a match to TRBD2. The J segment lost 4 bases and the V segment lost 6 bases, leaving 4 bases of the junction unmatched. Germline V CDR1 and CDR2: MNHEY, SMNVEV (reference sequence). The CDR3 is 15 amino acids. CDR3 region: CASSFGTSGTGELFF. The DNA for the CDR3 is TGTGCCAGCAGCTTCGGGACTAGCGGCACCGGGGAGCTGTTTTTT.

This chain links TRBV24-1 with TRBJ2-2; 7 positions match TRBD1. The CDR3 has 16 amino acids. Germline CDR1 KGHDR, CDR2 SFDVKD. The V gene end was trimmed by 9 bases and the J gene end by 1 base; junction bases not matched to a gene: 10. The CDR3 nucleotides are TGTGCCACCGAACCCTCAGGGGGTATGAACACCGGGGAGCTGTTTTTT. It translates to CATEPSGGMNTGELFF.

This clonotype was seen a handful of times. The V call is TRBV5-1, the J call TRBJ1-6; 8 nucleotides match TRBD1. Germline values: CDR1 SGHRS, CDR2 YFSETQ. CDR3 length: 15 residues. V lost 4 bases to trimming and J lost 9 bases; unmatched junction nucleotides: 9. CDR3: CASSGGTGGSSPLHF. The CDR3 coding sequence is TGCGCCAGCAGCGGCGGGACAGGAGGTAGTTCACCCCTCCACTTT.

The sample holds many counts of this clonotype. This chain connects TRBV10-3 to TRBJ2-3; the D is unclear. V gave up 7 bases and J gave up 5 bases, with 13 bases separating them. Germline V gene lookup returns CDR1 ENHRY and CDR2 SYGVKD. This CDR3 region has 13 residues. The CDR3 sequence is CAITNKTGDTQYF. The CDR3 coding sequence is TGTGCCATCACTAACAAAACGGGAGATACGCAGTATTTT.

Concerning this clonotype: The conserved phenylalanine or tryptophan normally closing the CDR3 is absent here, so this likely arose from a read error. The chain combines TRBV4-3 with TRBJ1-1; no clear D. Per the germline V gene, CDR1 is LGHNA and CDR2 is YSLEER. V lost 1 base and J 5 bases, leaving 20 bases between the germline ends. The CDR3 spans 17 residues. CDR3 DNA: TGCGCCAGCAGCCAAGTAAGAGTATTGTTCAGGAGGACTGAAGCTTTCTCT. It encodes CASSQVRVLFRRTEAFS.

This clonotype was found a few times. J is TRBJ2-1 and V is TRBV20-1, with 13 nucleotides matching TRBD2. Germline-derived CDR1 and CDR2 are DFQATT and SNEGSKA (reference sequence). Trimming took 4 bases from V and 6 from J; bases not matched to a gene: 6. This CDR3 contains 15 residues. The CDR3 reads CSAIPGLAGTNEQFF. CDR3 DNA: TGCAGTGCTATCCCGGGACTAGCGGGAACCAATGAGCAGTTCTTC.

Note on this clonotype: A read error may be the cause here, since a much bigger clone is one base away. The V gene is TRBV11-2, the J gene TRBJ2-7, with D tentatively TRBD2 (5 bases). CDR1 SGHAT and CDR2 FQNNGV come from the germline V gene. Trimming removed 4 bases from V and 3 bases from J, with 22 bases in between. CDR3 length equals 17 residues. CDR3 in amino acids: CASSSTRTGINIYEQYF. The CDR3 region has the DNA TGTGCCAGCAGCTCAACTCGAACCGGGATTAATATCTACGAGCAGTACTTC.

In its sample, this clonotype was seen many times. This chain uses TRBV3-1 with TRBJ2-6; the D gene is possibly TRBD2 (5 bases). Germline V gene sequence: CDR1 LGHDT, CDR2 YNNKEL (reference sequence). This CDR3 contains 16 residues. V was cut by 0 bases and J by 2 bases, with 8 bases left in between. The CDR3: CASSQDPGAGANVLTF. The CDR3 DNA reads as TGTGCCAGCAGCCAAGATCCCGGGGCTGGGGCCAACGTCCTGACTTTC.

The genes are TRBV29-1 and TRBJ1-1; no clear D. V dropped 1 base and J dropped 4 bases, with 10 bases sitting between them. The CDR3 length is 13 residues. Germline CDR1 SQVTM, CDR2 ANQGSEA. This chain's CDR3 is CSVEAKEGTEAFF. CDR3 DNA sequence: TGCAGCGTTGAAGCGAAGGAGGGCACTGAAGCTTTCTTT.

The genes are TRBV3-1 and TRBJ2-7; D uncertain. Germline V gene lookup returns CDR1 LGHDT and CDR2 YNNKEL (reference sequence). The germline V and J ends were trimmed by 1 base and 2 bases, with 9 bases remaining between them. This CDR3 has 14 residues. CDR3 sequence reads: CASSQGPATYEQYF. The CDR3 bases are TGTGCCAGCAGCCAAGGCCCGGCAACCTACGAGCAGTACTTC.

For the CDR3, the DNA is TGCGCCAGCAGCTTAACAGGGGAAACTGAAGCTTTCTTT. Protein product: CASSLTGETEAFF. This sequence joins TRBV5-1 and TRBJ1-1, with TRBD1 identical over 7 bases. J lost 5 bases, V lost 2 bases, and 3 bases had no gene match. CDR3 length: 13 amino acids. Looked up from germline, CDR1 is SGHRS and CDR2 is YFSETQ.

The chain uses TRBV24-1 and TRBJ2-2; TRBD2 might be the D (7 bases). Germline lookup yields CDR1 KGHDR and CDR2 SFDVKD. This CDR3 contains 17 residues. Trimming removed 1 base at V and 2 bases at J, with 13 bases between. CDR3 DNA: TGTGCCACCAGTGATTTAGGGGGAGGGCCTAACACCGGGGAGCTGTTTTTT. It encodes CATSDLGGGPNTGELFF.

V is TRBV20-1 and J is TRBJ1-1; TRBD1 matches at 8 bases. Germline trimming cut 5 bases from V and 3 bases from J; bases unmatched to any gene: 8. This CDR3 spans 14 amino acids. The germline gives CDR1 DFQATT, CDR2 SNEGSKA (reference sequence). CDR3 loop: CSAYDRGGHTEAFF. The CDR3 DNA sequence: TGCAGTGCTTATGACAGGGGAGGGCACACTGAAGCTTTCTTT.